Detailed here is one T cell receptor (beta chain). Participants were placed into cohorts based on the clinical history they reported. Cohort 3 recovery required two negative PCRs, clearance, or symptom resolution. These data belong to a study of blood T cell repertoires in COVID-19. On the study more broadly: T cells, B-cell-depleted T cells, or PBMCs provided the cDNA or gDNA that served as material.

Produced via immunoSEQ multiplex PCR; TCRdb's table is partial and in-frame only. The profile covers some 420,000 clones, with approximately 92% appearing a single time and around 1.1% taken by the ten largest. The CDR3 is made up of 16 amino acids. The V gene's germline CDR1 is SEHNR and CDR2 FQNEAQ (reference sequence). V shed 3 bases and J shed 6 bases, with 19 bases lying between them. This chain connects TRBV7-9 to TRBJ2-3, with a tentative D call TRBD2 (6 bases). Source material: PBMCs or T cells enriched from blood (not recorded which). The sequence came from a man younger than 40 who had recovered from COVID-19. The CDR3 coding sequence is TGTGCCAGCAGCTTCCAAAGCGGCGGGATTGCGGATACGCAGTATTTT. Encoded protein: CASSFQSGGIADTQYF.